This T cell receptor (beta chain) was found in a study of control samples from healthy donors and cancer patients. Germline V lookup: CDR1 MNHNY, CDR2 SVGAGI (reference sequence). The CDR3 loop spans 15 amino acids. Unmatched junction bases numbered 5, after V lost 6 bases and J lost 3 bases. The data were produced by immunoSEQ multiplex PCR, yet TCRdb's version contains in-frame clones alone and is incomplete. The sample shows about 84,000 clones, roughly 82% of them seen only once. This sequence joins TRBV6-6 and TRBJ2-5, with 12 bases lining up with TRBD1. This TCR was sampled from a man aged 60 to 75 with head and neck cancer. The sequenced sample was PBMCs. The CDR3 loop is CASRGQGAPKETQYF. CDR3 DNA: TGTGCCAGCAGGGGACAGGGGGCTCCTAAAGAGACCCAGTACTTC.